What follows are 7 T cell receptor beta chains derived from one specimen sequenced in a study of OX40 agonist ivuxolimab in advanced cancers. Produced via immunoSEQ multiplex PCR; TCRdb's table is partial and in-frame only. This sample has about 83,000 clones, with about 86% found just once. The sequencing here drew on CD4+ or CD8+ T cells sorted from blood, taken in a trial of the OX40 agonist ivuxolimab. Receptor source: an adult with an advanced solid tumor such as melanoma, head and neck, liver or kidney cancer.

The rearrangement uses TRBV7-9 and TRBJ1-2; D call uncertain. CDR1 is SEHNR and CDR2 is FQNEAQ in the germline V gene (reference sequence). Trimming left V 2 bases short and J 4 bases short, with 5 bases between. CDR3 length equals 12 residues. The CDR3 DNA reads as TGTGCCAGCAGCTTAACGGCCTATGGCTACACCTTC. Protein sequence: CASSLTAYGYTF.

The chain combines TRBV20-1 with TRBJ1-2; weak D call: TRBD1 (5 bases). V was cut by 4 bases and J by 5 bases, with 8 bases left in between. Germline V gene lookup returns CDR1 DFQATT and CDR2 SNEGSKA (reference sequence). This CDR3 has 11 residues. CDR3 DNA sequence: TGCAGTGCTACAGAGGGGTATGGCTACACCTTC. Translation gives CSATEGYGYTF.

The V and J genes are TRBV19 and TRBJ2-7; a weak D match, TRBD1 (6 bases). Deletions cut 4 bases from V and 3 bases from J, with 13 bases between. This CDR3 comprises 14 residues. Germline V gene lookup returns CDR1 LNHDA and CDR2 SQIVND (reference sequence). In nucleotides, the CDR3 is TGTGCCAGTAGTAATACAGGGAGAGGCTACGAGCAGTACTTC. This translates into CASSNTGRGYEQYF.

This clone appeared a few times. The chain recombines TRBV28 with TRBJ1-6, with a possible D match to TRBD1 (6 bases). Germline lookup yields CDR1 MDHEN and CDR2 SYDVKM. There are 18 residues in the CDR3. Trimming stripped 0 bases from V and 0 bases from J, with 12 bases between. CDR3 sequence (DNA): TGTGCCAGCAGTTTATGGCAGGGGTTTATCTCCTATAATTCACCCCTCCACTTT. Its translation: CASSLWQGFISYNSPLHF. Full variable domain (rest looked up from reference TRBV28 and TRBJ1-6): DVKVTQSSRYLVKRTGEKVFLECVQDMDHENMFWYRQDPGLGLRLIYFSYDVKMKEKGDIPEGYSVSREKKERFSLILESASTNQTSMYLCASSLWQGFISYNSPLHFGNGTRLTVT.

J is TRBJ1-6 and V is TRBV6-1; D is undetermined. V was clipped by 3 bases and J by 0 bases, with 12 bases between them. Germline assignment: CDR1 MNHNS and CDR2 SASEGT. This CDR3 has 17 amino acids. The DNA of the CDR3 is TGTGCCAGCAGTGATCGGCGGCTAAGCTCCTATAATTCACCCCTCCACTTT. Its protein is CASSDRRLSSYNSPLHF.

This clone was found once. J is TRBJ1-2 and V is TRBV7-2; TRBD1 matches at 9 bases. CDR3 length: 14 amino acids. V gave up 5 bases and J gave up 7 bases; unmatched junction bases: 8. CDR1 is SGHTA and CDR2 is FQGNSA in the germline V gene. CDR3 nucleotide sequence: TGTGCCAGCAGCCGACAGGGGGAGGGGGTTGGCTACACCTTC. Its translation is CASSRQGEGVGYTF.

The V and J genes are TRBV4-2 and TRBJ2-3, with no clear D. Germline assignment: CDR1 LGHNA and CDR2 YNFKEQ. This CDR3 spans 16 amino acids. V dropped 0 bases and J dropped 2 bases, with 12 bases sitting between them. The CDR3 sequence: CASSQEPRPFTDTQYF. The CDR3 nucleotides read TGTGCCAGCAGCCAAGAACCCCGACCGTTCACAGATACGCAGTATTTT.